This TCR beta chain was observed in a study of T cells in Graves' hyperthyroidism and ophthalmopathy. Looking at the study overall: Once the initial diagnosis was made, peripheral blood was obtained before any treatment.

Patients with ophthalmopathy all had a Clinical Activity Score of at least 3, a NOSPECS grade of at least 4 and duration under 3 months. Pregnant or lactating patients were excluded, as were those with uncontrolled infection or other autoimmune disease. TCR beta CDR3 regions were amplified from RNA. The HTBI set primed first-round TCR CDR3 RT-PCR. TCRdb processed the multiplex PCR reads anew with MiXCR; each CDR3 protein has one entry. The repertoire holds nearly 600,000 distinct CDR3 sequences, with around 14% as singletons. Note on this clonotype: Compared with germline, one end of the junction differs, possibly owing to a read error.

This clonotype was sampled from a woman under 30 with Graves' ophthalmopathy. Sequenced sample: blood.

CDR3 sequence (DNA): TGTGCCAGCAGTTACGGGGGTCCTCTCTCCTACAATAAGCAGTTCTTC. Its protein product is CASSYGGPLSYNKQFF. The genes are TRBV6-2 or TRBV6-3 and TRBJ2-1; D assignment may be TRBD1 or TRBD2 (5 bases each). The CDR3 totals 16 residues. Germline V gene lookup returns CDR1 MNHEY and CDR2 SVGEGT.